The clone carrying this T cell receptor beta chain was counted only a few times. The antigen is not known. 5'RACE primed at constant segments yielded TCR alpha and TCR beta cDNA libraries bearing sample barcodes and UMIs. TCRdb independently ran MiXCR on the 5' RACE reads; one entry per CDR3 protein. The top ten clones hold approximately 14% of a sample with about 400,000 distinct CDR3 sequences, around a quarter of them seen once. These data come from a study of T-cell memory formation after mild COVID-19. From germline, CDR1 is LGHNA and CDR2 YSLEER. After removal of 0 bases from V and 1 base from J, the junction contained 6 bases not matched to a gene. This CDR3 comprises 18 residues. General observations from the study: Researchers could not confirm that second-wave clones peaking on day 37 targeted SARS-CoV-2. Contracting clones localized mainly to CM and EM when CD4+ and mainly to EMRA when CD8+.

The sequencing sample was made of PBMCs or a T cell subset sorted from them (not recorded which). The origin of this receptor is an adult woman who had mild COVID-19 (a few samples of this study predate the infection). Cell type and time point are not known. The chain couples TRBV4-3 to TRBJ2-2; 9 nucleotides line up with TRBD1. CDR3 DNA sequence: TGCGCCAGCAGCCAAGAAACAGGGGGCGCAGGGAACACCGGGGAGCTGTTTTTT. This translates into CASSQETGGAGNTGELFF.